The text below deals with one T cell receptor (beta chain). The antigen is not known. Isolated PBMCs totaled at least 7 million in each sample. The data originate from a study of blood T cells in healthy people across ages. The use of a sample-barcoded 5' primer and a J-beta primer mix characterized a second PCR of roughly 7 to 11 cycles. Via MiXCR, TCRdb re-called the 5' RACE reads, giving one row per CDR3 protein. The sample includes 1.5 million to 2 million distinct CDR3 sequences, 49% seen only once; the top ten take less than 2.5%. Points from the study as a whole: Those diversity estimates obtained from one million T cells were thought to be underestimates. Lack of knowledge of donor CMV status possibly confounded expanded clonotype changes. Older age went with lower TCR beta diversity per million T cells, in a roughly linear way.

The germline gives CDR1 MNHNS, CDR2 SASEGT. The junction had 5 bases not matched to a gene; V was cut back by 5 bases and J by 6 bases. This CDR3 spans 14 amino acids. V and J are TRBV6-1 and TRBJ1-1, with 11 bases identical to TRBD1. This sequence originates from a woman in her 40s in good health. The sequenced sample consisted of blood. CDR3 in amino acids: CASSRTGGGSEAFF. CDR3 sequence (DNA): TGTGCCAGCAGTCGGACAGGGGGCGGATCTGAAGCTTTCTTT.